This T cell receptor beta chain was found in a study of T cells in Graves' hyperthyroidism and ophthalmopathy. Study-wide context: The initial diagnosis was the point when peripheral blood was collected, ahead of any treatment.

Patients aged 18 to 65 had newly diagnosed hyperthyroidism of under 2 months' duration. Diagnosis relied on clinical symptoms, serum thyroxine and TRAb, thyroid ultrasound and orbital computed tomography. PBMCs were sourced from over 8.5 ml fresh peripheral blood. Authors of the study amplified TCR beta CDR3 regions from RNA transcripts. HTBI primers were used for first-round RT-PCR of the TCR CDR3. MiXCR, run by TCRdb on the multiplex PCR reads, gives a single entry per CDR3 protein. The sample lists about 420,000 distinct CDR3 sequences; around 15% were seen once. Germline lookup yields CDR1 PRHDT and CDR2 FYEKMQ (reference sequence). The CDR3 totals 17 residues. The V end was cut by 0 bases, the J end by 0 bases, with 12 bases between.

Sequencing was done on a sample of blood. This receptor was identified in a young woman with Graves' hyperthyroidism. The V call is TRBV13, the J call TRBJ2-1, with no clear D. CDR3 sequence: CASSLGRLPTSYNEQFF. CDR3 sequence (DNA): TGTGCCAGCAGCTTAGGCAGATTGCCTACCTCCTACAATGAGCAGTTCTTC. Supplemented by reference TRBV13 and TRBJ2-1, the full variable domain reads AAGVIQSPRHLIKEKRETATLKCYPIPRHDTVYWYQQGPGQDPQFLISFYEKMQSDKGSIPDRFSAQQFSDYHSELNMSSLELGDSALYFCASSLGRLPTSYNEQFFGPGTRLTVL.